One and the same sample provided the 9 T cell receptor beta chains below, sequenced in a study of cytomegalovirus exposure and HLA in healthy donors. PCR used 60 Vbeta primers and 13 Jbeta primers. Clones were sequenced by immunoSEQ multiplex PCR, and TCRdb holds only the in-frame ones, with some missing. The repertoire holds about 160,000 clones, with roughly four fifths as singletons. The sample comprised PBMCs. Source of these receptors: a man between 50 and 59 years old in good health and CMV-seropositive.

Comments on this clone: The sample has other DNA sequences that encode this CDR3 too. This chain connects TRBV9 to TRBJ2-5; 9 nucleotides agree with TRBD2. The germline V gene has CDR1 SGDLS and CDR2 YYNGEE. The CDR3 contains 16 residues. V was clipped by 2 bases and J by 2 bases; unmatched bases: 7. Written as DNA, the CDR3 is TGTGCCAGCAGCGTTGGCCTAGCGGGGACTCAAGAGACCCAGTACTTC. This gives the protein CASSVGLAGTQETQYF.

J is TRBJ2-3 and V is TRBV5-1; D may be TRBD2 (6 bases). V was shortened by 4 bases and J by 2 bases, with 17 bases between the two germline ends. This CDR3 spans 16 amino acids. CDR1 is SGHRS and CDR2 is YFSETQ in the germline V gene. Here the CDR3 DNA reads TGCGCCAGCAGCGTAAGTGGAGGGTCATTCACAGATACGCAGTATTTT. It encodes CASSVSGGSFTDTQYF.

The chain is built from TRBV5-1 and TRBJ2-7, with D possibly being TRBD1 (5 bases). Deletions cut 3 bases from V and 2 bases from J, with 9 bases between. The CDR3 is 13 residues long. Germline V lookup: CDR1 SGHRS, CDR2 YFSETQ. CDR3 in DNA: TGCGCCAGCAGCTCCCAGGGAACCTACGAGCAGTACTTC. It is translated as CASSSQGTYEQYF.

A remark on this clone: The same CDR3 is also encoded by other DNA sequences in this sample. CDR3 DNA: TGTGCCAGCAGCGTAGGAGGGACAGGTCACTACGAGCAGTACTTC. As protein: CASSVGGTGHYEQYF. The chain uses TRBV9 and TRBJ2-7, with 8 bases matching TRBD1. The CDR3 runs to 15 residues. The germline V gene has CDR1 SGDLS and CDR2 YYNGEE. The V segment lost 0 bases and the J segment 3 bases; nucleotides outside the gene matches: 5.

The rearrangement uses TRBV28 and TRBJ1-5; D is uncertain. The germline gives CDR1 MDHEN, CDR2 SYDVKM. CDR3 length: 13 amino acids. V lost 6 bases and J 6 bases, leaving 12 bases between the germline ends. CDR3 protein: CASRVMGSQPQHF. The CDR3, as DNA: TGTGCCAGCAGAGTAATGGGGAGTCAGCCCCAGCATTTT. Looking up the rest from reference TRBV28 and TRBJ1-5 gives the full variable domain: DVKVTQSSRYLVKRTGEKVFLECVQDMDHENMFWYRQDPGLGLRLIYFSYDVKMKEKGDIPEGYSVSREKKERFSLILESASTNQTSMYLCASRVMGSQPQHFGDGTRLSIL.

This sequence joins TRBV7-9 and TRBJ2-1; the match to TRBD2 covers 14 bases. Germline loops: CDR1 SEHNR, CDR2 FQNEAQ (reference sequence). The V segment lost 5 bases and the J segment 9 bases; nucleotides outside the gene matches: 6. The CDR3 runs 15 residues. In DNA, the CDR3 is TGTGCCAGCAGCCAGGGACTAGCGGGAGTATCTGAGCAGTTCTTC. It is translated as CASSQGLAGVSEQFF.

CDR3 amino acids: CASEPGQGNYGYTF. CDR3 DNA: TGTGCCAGTGAACCGGGACAGGGGAACTATGGCTACACCTTC. The rearrangement links TRBV19 to TRBJ1-2, with 10 bases lining up with TRBD1. From germline, CDR1 is LNHDA and CDR2 SQIVND (reference sequence). Losses at the gene ends were 8 bases for V and 2 bases for J; bases not matched to a gene: 5. The CDR3 extends over 14 amino acids. Full variable domain (remainder filled in from reference TRBV19 and TRBJ1-2): DGGITQSPKYLFRKEGQNVTLSCEQNLNHDAMYWYRQDPGQGLRLIYYSQIVNDFQKGDIAEGYSVSREKKESFPLTVTSAQKNPTAFYLCASEPGQGNYGYTFGSGTRLTVV.

The chain couples TRBV5-1 to TRBJ1-2; perhaps TRBD1 as D (6 bases). The CDR3 contains 14 residues. V was shortened by 3 bases and J by 3 bases, with 12 bases between the two germline ends. CDR1 and CDR2 from the germline V gene are SGHRS and YFSETQ. The CDR3 sequence: CASSWGGADYGYTF. CDR3 in DNA: TGCGCCAGCAGCTGGGGGGGGGCGGACTATGGCTACACCTTC.

The rearrangement uses TRBV9 and TRBJ1-6, with a possible D match to TRBD1 (6 bases). Germline V CDR1 and CDR2: SGDLS, YYNGEE. Trimming shortened V by 5 bases and J by 7 bases, and 16 bases separated the two germline ends. The CDR3 length is 15 residues. The CDR3 loop is CASSDPGEWNSPLHF. The CDR3 DNA reads as TGTGCCAGCAGTGATCCAGGGGAATGGAATTCACCCCTCCACTTT.